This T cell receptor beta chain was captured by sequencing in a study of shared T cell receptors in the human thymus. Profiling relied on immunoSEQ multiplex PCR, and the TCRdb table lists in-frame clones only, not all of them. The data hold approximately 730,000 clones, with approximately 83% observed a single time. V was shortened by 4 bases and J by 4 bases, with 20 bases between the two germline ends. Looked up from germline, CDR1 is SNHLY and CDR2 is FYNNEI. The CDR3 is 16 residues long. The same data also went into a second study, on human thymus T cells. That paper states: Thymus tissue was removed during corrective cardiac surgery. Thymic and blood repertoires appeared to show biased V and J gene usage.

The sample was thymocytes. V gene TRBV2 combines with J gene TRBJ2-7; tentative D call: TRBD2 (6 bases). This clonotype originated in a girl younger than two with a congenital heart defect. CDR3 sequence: CASSATPGTPRYEQYF. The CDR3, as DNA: TGTGCCAGCAGTGCCACCCCTGGGACTCCCAGATACGAGCAGTACTTC.